The entry that follows covers one T cell receptor beta chain sequence. Its antigen remains unknown. Trimming at V came to 0 bases and at J to 6 bases, leaving 8 bases not matched to a gene. Germline V lookup: CDR1 SGHRS, CDR2 YFSETQ. The CDR3 has 15 amino acids. A single record per CDR3 protein comes from TCRdb applying MiXCR to the 5' RACE reads. The sample carries about 110,000 distinct CDR3 sequences, approximately 15% recorded once. The sample originates from a study of T-cell memory formation after mild COVID-19. Study-wide points: Pre-infection memory harbored some responding clones, suggesting cross-reactive memory joined. CD4/CD8 balance held among clones contracting day 15 to 85, and later expanders leaned CD4+.

The rearrangement joins TRBV5-1 to TRBJ2-7; TRBD2 agrees at 8 bases. The sequence came from a man between 18 and 35 years old who had mild COVID-19 (a few samples of this study predate the infection). Cell type and time point are not known. Sequencing used PBMCs or a T cell subset sorted from them (not recorded which). CDR3 in amino acids: CASSLVTAGVSEQYF. In DNA, the CDR3 is TGCGCCAGCAGCTTGGTTACAGCGGGAGTATCCGAGCAGTACTTC.